This entry features one TCR beta chain sequence. This clonotype was recorded once. Its antigen target is currently unknown. Base quality data are lacking; no much larger clone is found one base away. One read gives only weak evidence. Genomic DNA served as template for TCR beta VDJ combination and CDR3 sequence profiling. An Illumina HiSeq 2000 was used for TCR repertoire sequencing. The published analysis was carried out like this. Repertoire assessment relied on Simpson's diversity index, CDR3 size and DJ length profiles, and TRBV/TRBJ rearrangement plots. The immunodominant clone was defined as the most abundant DNA sequence in deep sequencing data. CDR3 amino acid sequences were checked for sharing across subjects and were also compared against the VDJdb database and published repertoires. In TCRdb, the public reads were trimmed at Q25 with fastp and aligned with MiXCR, with productive beta chains retained. Each entry is one CDR3 protein sequence, shown with its most common DNA and genes. The V and J calls and clone size are TCRdb's, not the authors'. The sample table contains tens of thousands of distinct CDR3 sequences; only one count was recorded for around 82% of them. The ten largest clones capture approximately 22% of the sample.

The source of the sample is a study of CD8+CD57+ T cells in acquired aplastic anemia (dated by TCRdb to the late 2010s). About the investigation overall: DNA extracted from sorted CD4+ and CD8+ cells had a mean of approximately 3.5 ug, with a range of roughly 0.18 to 27.4 ug. For healthy donor samples, the average read count was approximately 10 million for CD4+ cells and roughly 11 million for CD8+ cells. The investigation overall reported the following: Around 30 CD8+ CDR3 sequences were found to be shared between patients and controls, but these sequences appeared to be highly expressed in patients and within the immunodominant clones of the patients. Patients and healthy controls showed no significant difference in CD8+ Simpson's diversity (P=0.060).

In this study, sorted CD4+ and CD8+ T cells from the blood of healthy subjects and of severe aplastic anemia patients had their TCR repertoires deep-sequenced. Ficoll-Paque density gradient centrifugation was used to isolate peripheral blood mononuclear cells. Before DNA was extracted, CD4+ and CD8+ T cells were sorted using either FACS or magnetic beads. For this chain, trimming is 6 bases at the V end and 4 bases at the J end, and the number of junction bases without a gene match is 11. Including the terminal cysteine and phenylalanine, the CDR3 comprises 15 residues. CDR3 DNA is the only sequence kept; it has 45 bases, read in frame from the first base. CDR1 and CDR2, per the germline V gene, are SQVTM and ANQGSEA.

Recombination joined TRBV29-1 with TRBJ2-1; 8 central bases correspond to TRBD2. The sample consisted of sorted CD4+, CD8+, or CD8+CD57+ T cells (not recorded which) from PBMCs. The clonotype comes from a human donor in good health, serving as a control. The DNA sequence is TGCAGCGTCGGCCTAAGACTAGCGACGTACAATGAGCAGTTCTTC. Its protein is CSVGLRLATYNEQFF.